This T cell receptor (beta chain) came from a study of identical twins. Overall study results and limits: Analyses of zero insertions could, in part, be confounded by invariant MAIT and iNKT cells. Conclusions were based on cross-sectional statistical analysis, without following the same donors. Within cord blood, abundant beta clonotypes carried fewer insertions, but memory repertoires showed no such trend.

Trimming cost V 1 base and J 1 base, with 16 bases left between them. From germline, CDR1 is DFQATT and CDR2 SNEGSKA (reference sequence). CDR3 length equals 16 residues. Each CDR3 protein is one row after TCRdb ran MiXCR on the 5' RACE reads. The sample has approximately 350,000 distinct CDR3 sequences, over 9% seen once. This clonotype was seen a few times. What it binds is not known. This same sample was also part of a study on yellow fever vaccine responses in identical twins.

Material for sequencing was CD8+ T cells sorted from blood. The chain recombines TRBV20-1 with TRBJ1-1; no definite D call. This sequence originates from a woman between 18 and 29 years old in good health. DNA for the CDR3: TGCAGTGCTAGAGCATCTGGGCGGAATGGGAACACTGAAGCTTTCTTT. Its translation is CSARASGRNGNTEAFF.